The clone carrying this T cell receptor beta chain was observed a few times. What it binds is not known. The sample is drawn from a study of T cell responses to AZD1222 COVID-19 vaccine. Study findings and constraints: Clonal diversity was possibly underestimated; the donors were predominantly white British and more often female. Nearly half of spike-specific TCRs reportedly target unmutated variant regions. Spike-specific TCR breadth rose after two AZD1222 doses, and depth rose as well. Sampling captured repertoires only after the peak T cell response.

Germline trimming cut 1 base from V and 4 bases from J; bases unmatched to any gene: 1. Per germline, CDR1 SEHNR and CDR2 FQNEAQ (reference sequence). The CDR3 spans 15 residues. The method was immunoSEQ multiplex PCR; TCRdb's version includes in-frame clones alone and lacks a portion of them. This table has around 140,000 clones, around nine tenths appearing once. V and J are TRBV7-9 and TRBJ2-1; 10 nucleotides align to TRBD2. This sequence originates from an adult who received the AZD1222 COVID-19 vaccine. This sample comprised peripheral blood, obtained 28 days after the second AZD1222 dose. For the CDR3, the DNA is TGTGCCAGCAGCTTAGTAGCGGGGGGATACAATGAGCAGTTCTTC. This translates into CASSLVAGGYNEQFF.